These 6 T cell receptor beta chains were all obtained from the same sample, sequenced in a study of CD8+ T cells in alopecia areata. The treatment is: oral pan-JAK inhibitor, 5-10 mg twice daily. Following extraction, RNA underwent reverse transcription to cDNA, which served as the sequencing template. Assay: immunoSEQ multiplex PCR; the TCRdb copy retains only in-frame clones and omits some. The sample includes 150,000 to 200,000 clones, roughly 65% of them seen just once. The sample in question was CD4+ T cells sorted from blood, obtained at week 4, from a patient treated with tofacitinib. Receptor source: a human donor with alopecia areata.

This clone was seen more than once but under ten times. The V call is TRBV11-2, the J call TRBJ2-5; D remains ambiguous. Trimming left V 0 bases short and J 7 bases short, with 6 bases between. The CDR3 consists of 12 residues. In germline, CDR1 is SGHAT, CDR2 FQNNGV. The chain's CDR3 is CASSLDLGTQYF. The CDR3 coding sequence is TGTGCCAGCAGCTTAGATCTGGGGACCCAGTACTTC.

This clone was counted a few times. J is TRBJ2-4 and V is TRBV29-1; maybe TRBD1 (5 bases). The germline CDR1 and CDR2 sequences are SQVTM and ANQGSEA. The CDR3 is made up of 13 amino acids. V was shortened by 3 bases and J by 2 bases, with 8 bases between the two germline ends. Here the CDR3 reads CSVDPGTKNIQYF. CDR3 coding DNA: TGCAGCGTTGACCCAGGGACCAAAAACATTCAGTACTTC.

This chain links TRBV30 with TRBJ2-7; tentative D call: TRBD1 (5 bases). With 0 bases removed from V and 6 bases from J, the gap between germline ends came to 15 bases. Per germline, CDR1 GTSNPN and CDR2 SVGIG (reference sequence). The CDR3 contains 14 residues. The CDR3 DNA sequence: TGTGCCTGGAGTGTATTGAAGGGGATCGGCGAGCAGTACTTC. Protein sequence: CAWSVLKGIGEQYF.

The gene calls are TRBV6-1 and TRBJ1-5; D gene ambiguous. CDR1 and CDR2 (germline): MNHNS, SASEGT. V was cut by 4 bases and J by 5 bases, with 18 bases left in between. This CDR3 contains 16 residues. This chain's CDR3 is CASSVWQEQAYQPQHF. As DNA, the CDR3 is TGTGCCAGCAGTGTTTGGCAGGAACAAGCCTATCAGCCCCAGCATTTT.

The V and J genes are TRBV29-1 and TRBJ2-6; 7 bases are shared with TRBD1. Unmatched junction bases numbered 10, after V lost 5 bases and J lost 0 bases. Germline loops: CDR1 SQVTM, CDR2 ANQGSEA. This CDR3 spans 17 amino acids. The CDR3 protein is CSVTTGSPGSGANVLTF. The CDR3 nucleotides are TGCAGCGTTACGACAGGGTCCCCTGGCTCTGGGGCCAACGTCCTGACTTTC.

The CDR3 sequence: CAWRLGASGLFF. CDR3 bases: TGTGCCTGGAGGCTGGGCGCTTCAGGGCTGTTTTTT. The chain couples TRBV30 to TRBJ2-2; the D is unclear. V dropped 3 bases and J dropped 13 bases, with 15 bases sitting between them. Germline assignment: CDR1 GTSNPN and CDR2 SVGIG (reference sequence). The CDR3 runs to 12 residues. Looking up the rest from reference TRBV30 and TRBJ2-2 gives the full variable domain: SQTIHQWPATLVQPVGSPLSLECTVEGTSNPNLYWYRQAAGRGLQLLFYSVGIGQISSEVPQNLSASRPQDRQFILSSKKLLLSDSGFYLCAWRLGASGLFFGEGSRLTVL.